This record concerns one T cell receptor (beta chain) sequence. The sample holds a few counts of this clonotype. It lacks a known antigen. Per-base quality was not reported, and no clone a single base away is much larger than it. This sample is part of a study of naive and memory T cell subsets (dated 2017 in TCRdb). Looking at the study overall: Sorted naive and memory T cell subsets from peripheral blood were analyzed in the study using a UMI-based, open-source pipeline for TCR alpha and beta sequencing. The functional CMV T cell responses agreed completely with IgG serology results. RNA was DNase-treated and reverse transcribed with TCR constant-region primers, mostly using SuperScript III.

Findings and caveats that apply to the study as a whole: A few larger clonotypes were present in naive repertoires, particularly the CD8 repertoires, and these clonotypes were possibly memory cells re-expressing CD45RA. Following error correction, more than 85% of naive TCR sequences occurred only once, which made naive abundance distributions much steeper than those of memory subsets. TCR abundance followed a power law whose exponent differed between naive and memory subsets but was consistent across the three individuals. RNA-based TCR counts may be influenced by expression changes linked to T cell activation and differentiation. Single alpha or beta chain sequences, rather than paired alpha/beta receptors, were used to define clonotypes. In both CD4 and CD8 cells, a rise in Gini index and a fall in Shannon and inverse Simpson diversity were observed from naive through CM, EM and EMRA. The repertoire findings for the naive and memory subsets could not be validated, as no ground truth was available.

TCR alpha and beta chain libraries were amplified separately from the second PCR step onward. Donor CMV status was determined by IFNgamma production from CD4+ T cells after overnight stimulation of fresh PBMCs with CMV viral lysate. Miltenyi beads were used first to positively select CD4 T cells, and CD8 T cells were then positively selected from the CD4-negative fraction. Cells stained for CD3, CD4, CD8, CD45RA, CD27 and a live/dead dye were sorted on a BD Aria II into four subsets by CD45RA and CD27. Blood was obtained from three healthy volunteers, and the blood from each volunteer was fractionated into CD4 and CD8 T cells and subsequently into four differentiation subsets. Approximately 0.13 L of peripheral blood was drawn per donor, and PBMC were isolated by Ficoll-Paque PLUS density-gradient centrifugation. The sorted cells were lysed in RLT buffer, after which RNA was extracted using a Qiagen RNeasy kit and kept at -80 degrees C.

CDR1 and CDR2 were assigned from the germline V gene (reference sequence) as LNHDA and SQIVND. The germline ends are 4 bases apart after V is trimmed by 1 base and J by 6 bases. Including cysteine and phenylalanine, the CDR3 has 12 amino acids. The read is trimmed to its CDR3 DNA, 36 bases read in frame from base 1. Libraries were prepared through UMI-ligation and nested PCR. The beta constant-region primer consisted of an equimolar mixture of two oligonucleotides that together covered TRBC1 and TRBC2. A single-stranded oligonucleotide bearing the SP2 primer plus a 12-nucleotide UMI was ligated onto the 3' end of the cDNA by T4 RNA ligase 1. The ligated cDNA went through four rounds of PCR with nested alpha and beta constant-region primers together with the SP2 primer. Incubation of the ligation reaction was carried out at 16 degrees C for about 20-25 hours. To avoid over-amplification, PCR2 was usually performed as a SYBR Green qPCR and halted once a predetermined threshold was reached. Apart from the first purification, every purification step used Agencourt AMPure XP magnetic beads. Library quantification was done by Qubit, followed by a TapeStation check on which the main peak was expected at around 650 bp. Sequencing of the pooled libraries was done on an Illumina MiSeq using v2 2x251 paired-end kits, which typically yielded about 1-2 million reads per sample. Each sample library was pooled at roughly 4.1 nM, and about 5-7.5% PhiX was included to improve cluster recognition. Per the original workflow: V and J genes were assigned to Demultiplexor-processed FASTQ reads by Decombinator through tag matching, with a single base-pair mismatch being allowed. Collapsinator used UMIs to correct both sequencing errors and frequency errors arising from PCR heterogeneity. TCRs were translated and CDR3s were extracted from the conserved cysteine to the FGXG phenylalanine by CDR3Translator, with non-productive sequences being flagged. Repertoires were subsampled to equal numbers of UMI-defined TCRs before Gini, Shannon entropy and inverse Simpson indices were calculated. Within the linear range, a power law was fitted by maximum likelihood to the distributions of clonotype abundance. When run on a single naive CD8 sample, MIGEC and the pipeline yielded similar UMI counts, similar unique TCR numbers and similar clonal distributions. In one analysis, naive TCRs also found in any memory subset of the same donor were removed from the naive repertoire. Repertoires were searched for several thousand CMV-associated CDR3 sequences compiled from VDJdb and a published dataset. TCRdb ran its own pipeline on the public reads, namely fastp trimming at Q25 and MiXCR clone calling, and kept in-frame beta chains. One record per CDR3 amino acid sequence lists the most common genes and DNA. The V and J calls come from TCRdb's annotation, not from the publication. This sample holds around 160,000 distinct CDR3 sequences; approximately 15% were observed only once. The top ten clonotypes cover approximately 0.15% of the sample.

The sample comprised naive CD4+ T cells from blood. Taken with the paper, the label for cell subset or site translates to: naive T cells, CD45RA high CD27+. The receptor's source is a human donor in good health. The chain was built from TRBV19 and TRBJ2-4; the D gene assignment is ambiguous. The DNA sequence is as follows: TGTGCCAGTAGTATAGGGGGAAACATTCAGTACTTC. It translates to CASSIGGNIQYF.